This is a list of T cell receptor beta chains from one sample in a study of beta chain features in type 1 diabetes. TCRdb keeps only in-frame clones here, not all; method: immunoSEQ multiplex PCR. The table includes 130,000 to 150,000 clones, about 10% detected once. Sequencing was carried out using naive CD4+ T cells from blood. These receptors came from a man aged 18-30 years in good health. The CDR3 runs from the conserved cysteine through the conserved F or W. The D gene is left open where the match is weak. Clone size appears in some rows only: once, few, many, or a class for an expanded clone.

d_gene	abundance	v_gene	j_gene	CDR3nt	CDR3aa
TRBD1	NA	TRBV28	TRBJ1-2	TGTGCCAGCAGGAACAGGGGACCAAACTATGGCTACACCTTC	CASRNRGPNYGYTF
NA	NA	TRBV15	TRBJ2-7	TGTGCCACCAGCAAGAGTCCCGGAGGGTACGAGCAGTACTTC	CATSKSPGGYEQYF
TRBD2	NA	TRBV4-1	TRBJ2-7	TGCGCCAGCAGCCAAGTTTTCCAGCGGGGGGGAGACGAGCAGTACTTC	CASSQVFQRGGDEQYF
TRBD1	NA	TRBV5-6	TRBJ2-1	TGTGCCAGCAGCCGAAGGACAGGGGGCATTGAGCAGTTCTTC	CASSRRTGGIEQFF
TRBD1	few	TRBV29-1	TRBJ1-4	TGCAGCGCTGTCACAGGGGTGGGTGAAAAACTGTTTTTT	CSAVTGVGEKLFF
NA	NA	TRBV18	TRBJ2-5	TGTGCCAGCTCACCACCCGCGGGTCAAGAGACCCAGTACTTC	CASSPPAGQETQYF
TRBD2	NA	TRBV4-2	TRBJ2-1	TGTGCCAGCAGCCAATCGACTAGCGGAGAGAACAATGAGCAGTTCTTC	CASSQSTSGENNEQFF
NA	few	TRBV4-2	TRBJ1-2	TGTGCCAGCAGCCTTACTTCCGGGGGGTCAGCTGGCTACACCTTC	CASSLTSGGSAGYTF
NA	few	TRBV5-6	TRBJ2-7	TGTGCCAGCAGCTCGACCCGGATCGGCAGGGACATTTACGAGCAGTACTTC	CASSSTRIGRDIYEQYF
TRBD1	few	TRBV2	TRBJ2-5	TGTGCCAGCAAGGGACAGGGTGTTACCAGTGGGGAGACCCAGTACTTC	CASKGQGVTSGETQYF
NA	NA	TRBV6-5	TRBJ1-2	TGTGCCAGCAGTTACTCTCCCCCGGACAGAACTCGGGGCTACACCTTC	CASSYSPPDRTRGYTF
TRBD2	NA	TRBV7-3	TRBJ2-3	TGTGCCAGCAGCGCTAGCGGGGTTTCAGATACGCAGTATTTT	CASSASGVSDTQYF
NA	NA	TRBV5-1	TRBJ1-4	TGCGCCAGCAGCCTACAGGGAGTTCGGACTAATGAAAAACTGTTTTTT	CASSLQGVRTNEKLFF
TRBD1	few	TRBV13	TRBJ1-2	TGTGCCAGCAGCAGCGGGACAGGGGGCGCCGTTGGCTACACCTTC	CASSSGTGGAVGYTF
TRBD2	few	TRBV29-1	TRBJ2-3	TGCAGCGTGCGGGCTAGCGGGACGGATACGCAGTATTTT	CSVRASGTDTQYF
TRBD2	few	TRBV2	TRBJ2-7	TGTGCCAGCAGCGCAGGCTTGACTAGCGGAGCCGAGGGGGAGCAGTACTTC	CASSAGLTSGAEGEQYF
TRBD2	NA	TRBV4-1	TRBJ2-5	TGCGCCAGCAGCCAACTGCGGGGGGGAGAACAAGAGACCCAGTACTTC	CASSQLRGGEQETQYF
NA	few	TRBV25-1	TRBJ2-2	TGTGCCAGCAGTGACAGGGGCCACGCGAACACCGGGGAGCTGTTTTTT	CASSDRGHANTGELFF
TRBD1	few	TRBV5-1	TRBJ2-3	TGCGCCAGCTGGACAGGGCTACCCACAGATACGCAGTATTTT	CASWTGLPTDTQYF
NA	few	TRBV7-9	TRBJ2-3	TGTGCCAGCAGCGGACGACAGAACACAGATACGCAGTATTTT	CASSGRQNTDTQYF
NA	few	TRBV6-6	TRBJ2-7	TGTGCCAGCAGTCGGGACTCTCGGGGCTACGAGCAGTACTTC	CASSRDSRGYEQYF
NA	NA	TRBV11-2	TRBJ2-1	TGTGCCAGCAGCTTAGATGGAGGCGGAAGCTCCTACAATGAGCAGTTCTTC	CASSLDGGGSSYNEQFF
NA	few	TRBV14	TRBJ1-3	TGTGCCAGCAGCCAAGGGTGGGGGGACTCTGGAAACACCATATATTTT	CASSQGWGDSGNTIYF
TRBD2	NA	TRBV30	TRBJ2-7	TGTGCCTGGGCGGGGGGCTCCTACGAGCAGTACTTC	CAWAGGSYEQYF
NA	NA	TRBV4-3	TRBJ2-1	TGCGCCAGCAGCCAAGAAGAAGTAGCAACCTACAATGAGCAGTTCTTC	CASSQEEVATYNEQFF
TRBD1	few	TRBV9	TRBJ1-1	TGTGCCAGCAGCGAAACCCCGGCGCAGGGGGCTTGGGGACGTGAAGCTTTCTTT	CASSETPAQGAWGREAFF
NA	NA	TRBV29-1	TRBJ1-2	TGCAGCGCTAGGAACAGGGTAGACTATGGCTACACCTTC	CSARNRVDYGYTF
NA	few	TRBV5-1	TRBJ2-1	TGCGCCAGCAGCTTGTGGGGGGTGGCGGGCCAGCCGAATGAGCAGTTCTTC	CASSLWGVAGQPNEQFF
NA	few	TRBV5-1	TRBJ2-3	TGCGCCAGCAGTCCTACAGAGTTAAGACCCACAGATACGCAGTATTTT	CASSPTELRPTDTQYF
TRBD2	NA	TRBV6-6	TRBJ2-3	TGTGCCAGCACCAAGCGGGCGGGGGGGCCGTCAGATACGCAGTATTTT	CASTKRAGGPSDTQYF
NA	few	TRBV7-9	TRBJ1-3	TGTGCCAGCAGCCTCCAAGGGGAGGGAGGACGCCACTCTGGAAACACCATATATTTT	CASSLQGEGGRHSGNTIYF
NA	many	TRBV29-1	TRBJ1-1	TGCAGCGTTGCCAGGCCTAACACTGAAGCTTTCTTT	CSVARPNTEAFF
TRBD1	few	TRBV4-3	TRBJ1-2	TGCGCCAGCAGCCAAGACAGGGGGCTTGGGGGCTACACCTTC	CASSQDRGLGGYTF
NA	NA	TRBV5-6	TRBJ2-3	TGTGCCAGCAGCTTTCTGGGGGCGGTTAACCCAGATACGCAGTATTTT	CASSFLGAVNPDTQYF
NA	few	TRBV4-3	TRBJ1-1	TGCGCCAGCAGCCAAGGGCTCCCCGAGAACACTGAAGCTTTCTTT	CASSQGLPENTEAFF
TRBD1	NA	TRBV28	TRBJ1-5	TGTGCCAGCAGTTCGAGCGGGACAGGGAATCAGCCCCAGCATTTT	CASSSSGTGNQPQHF
TRBD2	NA	TRBV7-3	TRBJ2-1	TGTGCCAGCAGCCGGGCTAGCGGGGGGCGGGAGCAGTTCTTC	CASSRASGGREQFF
TRBD1	few	TRBV28	TRBJ2-7	TGTGCCAGCAGTTTACTGGGACAGGGCAGGGAGCAGTACTTC	CASSLLGQGREQYF
NA	NA	TRBV9	TRBJ1-4	TGTGCCAGCAGCGTAAGGTCCCAGGGCCTCAATAATGAAAAACTGTTTTTT	CASSVRSQGLNNEKLFF